This is a list of T cell receptor beta chains from one sample in a study of CD4 T cells in relation to SARS-CoV-2 and coronaviruses. For these TCRs, the target antigens are not known. Some clones are missing from TCRdb's copy, which holds only in-frame ones; the method was immunoSEQ multiplex PCR. This sample has about 26,000 clones, with roughly four fifths found just once. Sequencing input: CD4+ T cells from PBMCs, cultured in vitro. The receptor set was obtained from a human donor in good health. The CDR3 runs from the conserved cysteine through the conserved F or W. D genes are given only for firm matches. Size values are once, few and many counts, or a class for expanded clones, and some rows have none.

d_call: .
clone_size: .
v_call: TRBV29-1
j_call: TRBJ1-1
cdr3_nt: TGCAGCGTTGGAACAGGGTGGACTGAAGCTTTCTTT
cdr3_aa: CSVGTGWTEAFF

d_call: .
clone_size: few
v_call: TRBV5-4
j_call: TRBJ1-6
cdr3_nt: TGTGCCAGCAGCGCAAGGGGAGGAAATTCACCCCTCCACTTT
cdr3_aa: CASSARGGNSPLHF

d_call: .
clone_size: few
v_call: TRBV6-2/TRBV6-3
j_call: TRBJ1-5
cdr3_nt: TGTGCCAGCAGTTACTCGTTACAGGGCCCGCCGGTGGAGCCCCAGCATTTT
cdr3_aa: CASSYSLQGPPVEPQHF

d_call: TRBD2
clone_size: .
v_call: TRBV29-1
j_call: TRBJ2-1
cdr3_nt: TGCAGCGTTCGTATAGCGGGAGAAGGCTATGAGCAGTTCTTC
cdr3_aa: CSVRIAGEGYEQFF

d_call: .
clone_size: few
v_call: TRBV6-6
j_call: TRBJ1-2
cdr3_nt: TGTGCCAGCAGTCAGGGACTCCCCGACTTC
cdr3_aa: CASSQGLPDF

d_call: .
clone_size: .
v_call: TRBV2
j_call: TRBJ2-5
cdr3_nt: TGTGCCAGCAGTGAGGGGACATTAAGGGAGACCCAGTACTTC
cdr3_aa: CASSEGTLRETQYF

d_call: .
clone_size: .
v_call: TRBV9
j_call: TRBJ2-1
cdr3_nt: TGTGCCAGCAGCGTAGGAGTGGAGTCCTCTCGAGAGCAGTTCTTC
cdr3_aa: CASSVGVESSREQFF

d_call: TRBD1
clone_size: .
v_call: TRBV25-1
j_call: TRBJ1-2
cdr3_nt: TGTGCCAGCAGTGGCCTACCGACAGGGAACTATGGCTACACCTTC
cdr3_aa: CASSGLPTGNYGYTF

d_call: .
clone_size: .
v_call: TRBV2
j_call: TRBJ1-3
cdr3_nt: TGTGCCAGCAGTGACATCTCCTCTGGAAACACCATATATTTT
cdr3_aa: CASSDISSGNTIYF

d_call: TRBD1
clone_size: .
v_call: TRBV29-1
j_call: TRBJ2-7
cdr3_nt: TGCAGCGTTGTAGGACAGGGCTCCTACGAGCAGTACTTC
cdr3_aa: CSVVGQGSYEQYF

d_call: TRBD1
clone_size: once
v_call: TRBV30
j_call: TRBJ1-3
cdr3_nt: TGTGCCTTGGACAGGAACTCTGGAAACACCATATATTTT
cdr3_aa: CALDRNSGNTIYF

d_call: .
clone_size: .
v_call: TRBV5-1
j_call: TRBJ2-5
cdr3_nt: TGCGCCAGCAGCCCGCCCTACGAAGAGACCCAGTACTTC
cdr3_aa: CASSPPYEETQYF

d_call: TRBD1
clone_size: .
v_call: TRBV9
j_call: TRBJ2-1
cdr3_nt: TGTGCCAGCAGCACAGGACAGGGGGCGAAAAGTGAGCAGTTCTTC
cdr3_aa: CASSTGQGAKSEQFF

d_call: .
clone_size: .
v_call: TRBV5-4
j_call: TRBJ1-6
cdr3_nt: TGTGCCAGCAGTATCAGGGACATGACCAATTCACCCCTCCACTTT
cdr3_aa: CASSIRDMTNSPLHF

d_call: TRBD2
clone_size: .
v_call: TRBV11-2
j_call: TRBJ2-1
cdr3_nt: TGTGCCAGCAGCTTAGAGAGTAGCGGGGGTTACAATGAGCAGTTCTTC
cdr3_aa: CASSLESSGGYNEQFF

d_call: .
clone_size: .
v_call: TRBV3-1/TRBV3-2
j_call: TRBJ2-2
cdr3_nt: TGTGCCAGCAGCCAAGGGTCTAGCGCCAACACCGGGGAGCTGTTTTTT
cdr3_aa: CASSQGSSANTGELFF

d_call: .
clone_size: .
v_call: TRBV3-1/TRBV3-2
j_call: TRBJ1-5
cdr3_nt: TGTGCCAGCAGCCAGACCGGGGGGGGTAATCAGCCCCAGCATTTT
cdr3_aa: CASSQTGGGNQPQHF

d_call: .
clone_size: .
v_call: TRBV5-1
j_call: TRBJ2-5
cdr3_nt: TGCGCCAGCAGCTTGGTTGCGGGGAGGGAGACCCAGTACTTC
cdr3_aa: CASSLVAGRETQYF

d_call: .
clone_size: .
v_call: TRBV7-8
j_call: TRBJ1-2
cdr3_nt: TGTGCCAGCAGCGCACGGGCCGTGGTCCGCGGCGGCTACACCTTC
cdr3_aa: CASSARAVVRGGYTF

d_call: TRBD2
clone_size: few
v_call: TRBV5-1
j_call: TRBJ2-5
cdr3_nt: TGCGCCAGCAGCCGCCGACTAGCGGGAGGAACCGCCCAAGAGACCCAGTACTTC
cdr3_aa: CASSRRLAGGTAQETQYF

d_call: .
clone_size: .
v_call: TRBV29-1
j_call: TRBJ1-2
cdr3_nt: TGCAGCGTTGATTACGGTGGCTACACCTTC
cdr3_aa: CSVDYGGYTF

d_call: .
clone_size: .
v_call: TRBV6-5
j_call: TRBJ2-1
cdr3_nt: TGTGCCAGCAGTTATGAGATCTCCTACAATGAGCAGTTCTTC
cdr3_aa: CASSYEISYNEQFF

d_call: TRBD1
clone_size: .
v_call: TRBV29-1
j_call: TRBJ1-1
cdr3_nt: TGCAGCGGAAGCCGGGACAGGAATACGAACACTGAAGCTTTCTTT
cdr3_aa: CSGSRDRNTNTEAFF

d_call: TRBD2
clone_size: .
v_call: TRBV23-1
j_call: TRBJ2-5
cdr3_nt: TGCGCCAGCAGTCAATTAAGAACTCGACTAGCGGGCCAAGAGACCCAGTACTTC
cdr3_aa: CASSQLRTRLAGQETQYF

d_call: .
clone_size: .
v_call: TRBV5-1
j_call: TRBJ1-1
cdr3_nt: TGCGCCAGCAGCTTGTATGTCTTTCGGAGCACTGAAGCTTTCTTT
cdr3_aa: CASSLYVFRSTEAFF

d_call: TRBD1
clone_size: once
v_call: TRBV6-6
j_call: TRBJ1-1
cdr3_nt: TGTGCCAGCAGTCCGTGCTCGGGACAGAGACTCAGATGCCTGAACACTGAAGCTTTCTTT
cdr3_aa: CASSPCSGQRLRCLNTEAFF

d_call: TRBD1
clone_size: once
v_call: TRBV19
j_call: TRBJ2-3
cdr3_nt: TGTGCCAGTAGTAACGGACAGGGGGGCGATACGCAGTATTTT
cdr3_aa: CASSNGQGGDTQYF

d_call: .
clone_size: .
v_call: TRBV19
j_call: TRBJ1-3
cdr3_nt: TGTGCCAGTACCAATCGGGTTAGGACTGGAAACACCATATATTTT
cdr3_aa: CASTNRVRTGNTIYF

d_call: .
clone_size: .
v_call: TRBV5-1
j_call: TRBJ2-3
cdr3_nt: TGCGCCAGCAGCTTAAGGGACGGCACAGATACGCAGTATTTT
cdr3_aa: CASSLRDGTDTQYF

d_call: .
clone_size: .
v_call: TRBV5-1
j_call: TRBJ2-7
cdr3_nt: TGCGCCAGCAGCTTGACGGACTACCGCCTCGTGCAGTACTTC
cdr3_aa: CASSLTDYRLVQYF

d_call: .
clone_size: .
v_call: TRBV6-5
j_call: TRBJ2-7
cdr3_nt: TGTGCCAGCAGTTACAGGGTCTCCTACGAGCAGTACTTC
cdr3_aa: CASSYRVSYEQYF

d_call: TRBD1
clone_size: .
v_call: TRBV6-5
j_call: TRBJ1-5
cdr3_nt: TGTGCCAGCAGCATAACAGGGGGCAATCAGCCCCAGCATTTT
cdr3_aa: CASSITGGNQPQHF

d_call: .
clone_size: .
v_call: TRBV27
j_call: TRBJ2-5
cdr3_nt: TGTGCCAGCAGTCCCGACCGACAGGTTAGGGGACAAGAGACCCAGTACTTC
cdr3_aa: CASSPDRQVRGQETQYF

d_call: TRBD1
clone_size: .
v_call: TRBV2
j_call: TRBJ2-5
cdr3_nt: TGTGCCAGCTGGGACAGGGAGAGAGAGACCCAGTACTTC
cdr3_aa: CASWDRERETQYF

d_call: .
clone_size: .
v_call: TRBV6-5
j_call: TRBJ1-1
cdr3_nt: TGTGCCAGCAGGGCGGTAGGGTCTGAAGCTTTCTTT
cdr3_aa: CASRAVGSEAFF

d_call: .
clone_size: once
v_call: TRBV30
j_call: TRBJ1-3
cdr3_nt: TGTGCCTGGAGTGTACCCGGGGGAAACACCATATATTTT
cdr3_aa: CAWSVPGGNTIYF

d_call: TRBD1
clone_size: .
v_call: TRBV2
j_call: TRBJ2-5
cdr3_nt: TGTGCCAGCAGTGACGGGACAGGGGTTTCGGAGACCCAGTACTTC
cdr3_aa: CASSDGTGVSETQYF

d_call: .
clone_size: once
v_call: TRBV9
j_call: TRBJ1-2
cdr3_nt: TGTGCCAGCAGCGCCCCCGCCGGTGAGGGAGGCTATGGCTACACCTTC
cdr3_aa: CASSAPAGEGGYGYTF

d_call: .
clone_size: .
v_call: TRBV30
j_call: TRBJ1-1
cdr3_nt: TGTGCCTGGAGGAGGACAGTGAACACTGAAGCTTTCTTT
cdr3_aa: CAWRRTVNTEAFF

d_call: .
clone_size: .
v_call: TRBV28
j_call: TRBJ1-4
cdr3_nt: TGTGCCTCCGGACAGCTGAATGAAAAACTGTTTTTT
cdr3_aa: CASGQLNEKLFF

d_call: .
clone_size: .
v_call: TRBV6-5
j_call: TRBJ2-5
cdr3_nt: TGTGCCACCCTGTCAGGGGGAGCGGGGGAAGAGACCCAGTACTTC
cdr3_aa: CATLSGGAGEETQYF

d_call: .
clone_size: .
v_call: TRBV6-5
j_call: TRBJ1-1
cdr3_nt: TGTGCCAGCAGATACAAGGACACTGAAGCTTTCTTT
cdr3_aa: CASRYKDTEAFF

d_call: TRBD1
clone_size: .
v_call: TRBV7-9
j_call: TRBJ2-3
cdr3_nt: TGTGCCAGCAGCCCTGGACAGGGGGCCTTCACAGATACGCAGTATTTT
cdr3_aa: CASSPGQGAFTDTQYF

d_call: TRBD2
clone_size: .
v_call: TRBV4-1
j_call: TRBJ2-1
cdr3_nt: TGCGCCAGCAGCCAAGGGGCGGGAGCTGGTAATGAGCAGTTCTTC
cdr3_aa: CASSQGAGAGNEQFF

d_call: .
clone_size: .
v_call: TRBV5-6
j_call: TRBJ2-5
cdr3_nt: TGTGCCAGCAGCTTGGCTTTGGGGGCCCAAGAGACCCAGTACTTC
cdr3_aa: CASSLALGAQETQYF

d_call: TRBD1
clone_size: .
v_call: TRBV6-1
j_call: TRBJ1-2
cdr3_nt: TGTGCCAGCAGTGAAAGACAGGGAAGAGATGGCTACACCTTC
cdr3_aa: CASSERQGRDGYTF

d_call: .
clone_size: few
v_call: TRBV7-2
j_call: TRBJ2-7
cdr3_nt: TGTGCCAGCAGCCAGCAGGACTACGAGCAGTACTTC
cdr3_aa: CASSQQDYEQYF

d_call: TRBD2
clone_size: .
v_call: TRBV4-1
j_call: TRBJ2-1
cdr3_nt: TGCGCCAGCAGCGAAGGTCCGGCTAGCGGCTACAATGAGCAGTTCTTC
cdr3_aa: CASSEGPASGYNEQFF

d_call: .
clone_size: .
v_call: TRBV5-1
j_call: TRBJ1-6
cdr3_nt: TGCGCCAGCAGCTTATCTGCGGATTCACCCCTCCACTTT
cdr3_aa: CASSLSADSPLHF

d_call: .
clone_size: .
v_call: TRBV4-2
j_call: TRBJ1-6
cdr3_nt: TGTGCCAGCAGCCAAGACCGGACAGAAAATAATTCACCCCTCCACTTT
cdr3_aa: CASSQDRTENNSPLHF

d_call: .
clone_size: .
v_call: TRBV6-4
j_call: TRBJ2-1
cdr3_nt: TGTGCCAGCAGTGACGCTGGCGGGACGGATGAGCAGTTCTTC
cdr3_aa: CASSDAGGTDEQFF

d_call: .
clone_size: .
v_call: TRBV7-2
j_call: TRBJ2-6
cdr3_nt: TGTGCCAGCAGCCCCGACGGAGGGTCTGGGGCCAACGTCCTGACTTTC
cdr3_aa: CASSPDGGSGANVLTF

d_call: .
clone_size: once
v_call: TRBV2
j_call: TRBJ2-5
cdr3_nt: TGTGCCAGCAAGGTGGGAGAGACCCAGTACTTC
cdr3_aa: CASKVGETQYF